The sequence of this TCR beta chain was determined in a study of cytomegalovirus exposure and HLA in healthy donors. Study-wide context: The study placed 70% to 85% of its approximately 400 genotyped donors in the Caucasian-associated ancestry cluster. General study points: Both high specificity and high sensitivity reportedly marked the classifier's diagnosis of cytomegalovirus status. Reportedly, TCR beta sequences accurately predicted HLA-A and HLA-B alleles in most subjects. For most TCR beta V segments, an earlier analysis put the productive rate at about 87% or about 30% of the time.

On this clone: The antigen is undetermined.

The study ran its PCR with 60 Vbeta and 13 Jbeta primers. Some clones are missing from TCRdb's copy, which holds only in-frame ones; the method was immunoSEQ multiplex PCR. Here the sample spans under 200,000 clones, 65% to 85% being singletons. Germline lookup yields CDR1 MNHEY and CDR2 SVGAGI. The CDR3 covers 11 residues. The chain combines TRBV6-5 with TRBJ2-5; TRBD1 is a possible D gene (6 bases). The last part of the DNA fits TRBJ2-7 better; the J call may be wrong. This TCR was recovered from a woman between 50 and 59 years old in good health and CMV-seropositive. The source material was PBMCs. CDR3 sequence: CASSRGFEQYF. The CDR3 nucleotides read TGTGCCAGCAGTAGGGGGTTCGAGCAGTACTTC.